This T cell receptor beta chain was retrieved from a study of blood T cell repertoires in COVID-19. The wider study: T cells, B-cell-depleted T cells, or PBMCs supplied cDNA or gDNA.

Germline values: CDR1 SGHVS, CDR2 FNYEAQ. V was clipped by 5 bases and J by 6 bases, with 13 bases between them. The CDR3 has 13 residues. Generated by immunoSEQ multiplex PCR, the TCRdb table keeps only in-frame clones and is missing some. The repertoire holds 200,000 to 250,000 clones, with roughly 88% as singletons. Sample: peripheral blood. The source of this sequence is a man between 25 and 39 years old who had recovered from COVID-19. The chain employs TRBV7-6 and TRBJ2-5; the D gene is possibly TRBD2 (5 bases). DNA of the CDR3: TGTGCCAGCAGCAGCGGCGTGGGGAAGACCCAGTACTTC. Protein product: CASSSGVGKTQYF.